The rows below give T cell receptor beta chains drawn from one sample of a study. TCRdb reprocessed the 5' RACE reads via MiXCR and lists one record per CDR3 protein. This table holds about 7,200 distinct CDR3 sequences, 35% to 45% found once. Sequencing was done on a sample of memory CD4+ T cells sorted from blood. These receptor sequences come from a female donor with breast cancer. CDR3s include the opening cysteine and the closing phenylalanine or tryptophan. Each record gives: clone size, V gene, D gene, J gene, CDR3 protein, CDR3 DNA. A D gene is named only where the DNA matches it firmly. Expanded clones get a size class; other rows say once, few or many, or leave the size out.

clone_size: NA
v_call: TRBV6-1
d_call: NA
j_call: TRBJ2-3
cdr3_aa: CASSSNSPFTDTQYF
cdr3_nt: TGTGCCAGCAGCTCCAATTCACCGTTCACAGATACGCAGTATTTT

clone_size: few
v_call: TRBV7-2
d_call: TRBD1
j_call: TRBJ2-7
cdr3_aa: CASSLRDSAYEQYF
cdr3_nt: TGTGCCAGCAGCCTGAGGGACAGTGCCTACGAGCAGTACTTC

clone_size: NA
v_call: TRBV6-6
d_call: TRBD1
j_call: TRBJ1-5
cdr3_aa: CASSRPAGGGSNQPQHF
cdr3_nt: TGTGCCAGCAGTCGACCGGCAGGGGGCGGGAGCAATCAGCCCCAGCATTTT

clone_size: medium-sized
v_call: TRBV7-9
d_call: NA
j_call: TRBJ1-1
cdr3_aa: CASSLGLLNTEAFF
cdr3_nt: TGTGCCAGCAGCCTCGGGCTCCTGAACACTGAAGCTTTCTTT

clone_size: few
v_call: TRBV5-4
d_call: NA
j_call: TRBJ2-3
cdr3_aa: CASSQSGVPSTDTQYF
cdr3_nt: TGTGCCAGCAGCCAAAGCGGAGTTCCAAGCACAGATACGCAGTATTTT

clone_size: few
v_call: TRBV12-3/TRBV12-4
d_call: NA
j_call: TRBJ1-6
cdr3_aa: CASSEGGAVGSPLHF
cdr3_nt: TGTGCCAGCTCGGAGGGGGGGGCAGTAGGATCACCCCTCCACTTT

clone_size: medium-sized
v_call: TRBV29-1
d_call: NA
j_call: TRBJ2-5
cdr3_aa: CSVNQGGETQYF
cdr3_nt: TGCAGCGTGAACCAGGGTGGCGAGACCCAGTACTTC

clone_size: few
v_call: TRBV2
d_call: TRBD1
j_call: TRBJ2-7
cdr3_aa: CASTRAGGPYEQYF
cdr3_nt: TGTGCCAGCACCCGCGCAGGGGGTCCGTACGAGCAGTACTTC

clone_size: once
v_call: TRBV7-2
d_call: NA
j_call: TRBJ2-5
cdr3_aa: CASSVSPGQETQYF
cdr3_nt: TGTGCCAGCAGCGTAAGTCCCGGCCAAGAGACCCAGTACTTC

clone_size: once
v_call: TRBV20-1
d_call: TRBD1
j_call: TRBJ1-1
cdr3_aa: CSARTGGPRAFF
cdr3_nt: TGCAGTGCTAGAACAGGGGGCCCTCGGGCTTTCTTT

clone_size: NA
v_call: TRBV2
d_call: TRBD2
j_call: TRBJ2-1
cdr3_aa: CASSESLAGPNEQFF
cdr3_nt: TGTGCCAGCAGTGAATCGCTAGCGGGGCCCAATGAGCAGTTCTTC

clone_size: large
v_call: TRBV7-2
d_call: NA
j_call: TRBJ2-7
cdr3_aa: CASSPKPGSYEQYF
cdr3_nt: TGTGCCAGCAGCCCTAAGCCAGGGTCCTACGAGCAGTACTTC

clone_size: NA
v_call: TRBV4-2
d_call: NA
j_call: TRBJ1-4
cdr3_aa: CASSREDSSRKKLFF
cdr3_nt: TGTGCCAGCAGCCGCGAAGACAGCAGTCGGAAAAAACTGTTTTTT

clone_size: NA
v_call: TRBV16
d_call: NA
j_call: TRBJ2-1
cdr3_aa: CASSQSSNNEQFF
cdr3_nt: TGTGCCAGCAGCCAATCCTCTAACAATGAGCAGTTCTTC

clone_size: few
v_call: TRBV4-1
d_call: NA
j_call: TRBJ1-1
cdr3_aa: CASSQILRIVTEAFF
cdr3_nt: TGCGCCAGCAGCCAAATCCTCAGGATAGTCACTGAAGCTTTCTTT

clone_size: NA
v_call: TRBV28
d_call: TRBD2
j_call: TRBJ2-5
cdr3_aa: CASGIGGAETQYF
cdr3_nt: TGTGCCAGCGGGATCGGGGGGGCGGAGACCCAGTACTTC

clone_size: NA
v_call: TRBV21-1
d_call: NA
j_call: TRBJ2-7
cdr3_aa: CAITRAYEQYF
cdr3_nt: TGTGCCATAACCAGGGCTTACGAGCAGTACTTC

clone_size: NA
v_call: TRBV6-5
d_call: TRBD2
j_call: TRBJ2-3
cdr3_aa: CASSPRTSGDTQYF
cdr3_nt: TGTGCCAGCAGTCCTCGGACTAGCGGGGATACGCAGTATTTT

clone_size: once
v_call: TRBV12-3/TRBV12-4
d_call: TRBD2
j_call: TRBJ2-3
cdr3_aa: CAGHTSGPDTQYF
cdr3_nt: TGTGCCGGCCACACTAGCGGCCCTGATACGCAGTATTTT

clone_size: large
v_call: TRBV5-1
d_call: NA
j_call: TRBJ2-1
cdr3_aa: CASSLGHADNEQFF
cdr3_nt: TGCGCCAGCAGCTTGGGTCACGCTGACAATGAGCAGTTCTTC

clone_size: NA
v_call: TRBV7-8
d_call: NA
j_call: TRBJ2-3
cdr3_aa: CASSEGGGADTQYF
cdr3_nt: TGTGCCAGCAGCGAGGGGGGAGGGGCAGATACGCAGTATTTT

clone_size: NA
v_call: TRBV25-1
d_call: TRBD1
j_call: TRBJ1-5
cdr3_aa: CASSEGQGGQPQHF
cdr3_nt: TGTGCCAGCAGTGAAGGACAGGGGGGACAGCCCCAGCATTTT

clone_size: few
v_call: TRBV5-1
d_call: NA
j_call: TRBJ1-1
cdr3_aa: CASSPRYANTEAFF
cdr3_nt: TGCGCCAGCAGCCCCCGTTATGCGAACACTGAAGCTTTCTTT

clone_size: few
v_call: TRBV7-6
d_call: NA
j_call: TRBJ2-1
cdr3_aa: CASQGYNEQFF
cdr3_nt: TGTGCCAGCCAGGGCTACAATGAGCAGTTCTTC

clone_size: NA
v_call: TRBV28
d_call: TRBD2
j_call: TRBJ2-1
cdr3_aa: CASRPLAGEQFF
cdr3_nt: TGTGCCAGCAGGCCTCTAGCGGGCGAGCAGTTCTTC

clone_size: few
v_call: TRBV28
d_call: NA
j_call: TRBJ1-1
cdr3_aa: CASGYNTEAFF
cdr3_nt: TGTGCCAGCGGTTACAACACTGAAGCTTTCTTT

clone_size: few
v_call: TRBV20-1
d_call: TRBD2
j_call: TRBJ2-1
cdr3_aa: CSARLTPGLASHEQFF
cdr3_nt: TGCAGTGCGAGATTAACACCGGGACTAGCGAGTCATGAGCAGTTCTTC

clone_size: NA
v_call: TRBV7-2
d_call: NA
j_call: TRBJ2-4
cdr3_aa: CASSSNNFKNIQYF
cdr3_nt: TGTGCCAGCAGCTCTAACAACTTCAAAAACATTCAGTACTTC

clone_size: NA
v_call: TRBV4-3
d_call: TRBD1
j_call: TRBJ2-4
cdr3_aa: CASSQESIGTEYLYF
cdr3_nt: TGCGCCAGCAGCCAAGAGAGCATCGGGACAGAATATTTGTACTTC

clone_size: few
v_call: TRBV12-3/TRBV12-4
d_call: NA
j_call: TRBJ2-2
cdr3_aa: CASRPTGNTGELFF
cdr3_nt: TGTGCCAGCAGACCGACAGGGAACACCGGGGAGCTGTTTTTT

clone_size: medium-sized
v_call: TRBV5-5
d_call: TRBD1
j_call: TRBJ1-2
cdr3_aa: CASSSRGPYGYTF
cdr3_nt: TGTGCCAGCAGCTCCAGGGGGCCATATGGCTACACCTTC

clone_size: NA
v_call: TRBV27
d_call: TRBD2
j_call: TRBJ2-5
cdr3_aa: CASSQTSGETQYF
cdr3_nt: TGTGCCAGCAGCCAAACTAGCGGAGAGACCCAGTACTTC

clone_size: few
v_call: TRBV12-3/TRBV12-4
d_call: TRBD2
j_call: TRBJ2-3
cdr3_aa: CASSLLGGDTDTQYF
cdr3_nt: TGTGCCAGCAGTTTATTGGGGGGGGACACAGATACGCAGTATTTT

clone_size: few
v_call: TRBV11-2
d_call: NA
j_call: TRBJ1-2
cdr3_aa: CASSSTEGGYGYTF
cdr3_nt: TGTGCCAGCAGCTCCACAGAAGGGGGCTATGGCTACACCTTC

clone_size: NA
v_call: TRBV7-9
d_call: TRBD2
j_call: TRBJ2-7
cdr3_aa: CASSPTSSYEQYF
cdr3_nt: TGTGCCAGCAGCCCGACTAGCAGCTACGAGCAGTACTTC

clone_size: few
v_call: TRBV6-5
d_call: TRBD2
j_call: TRBJ2-3
cdr3_aa: CASSYSGGGGTQYF
cdr3_nt: TGTGCCAGCAGTTACAGCGGGGGAGGAGGTACGCAGTATTTT

clone_size: NA
v_call: TRBV9
d_call: NA
j_call: TRBJ2-1
cdr3_aa: CASSVGGTAIYEQFF
cdr3_nt: TGTGCCAGCAGCGTAGGAGGGACTGCCATTTATGAGCAGTTCTTC

clone_size: NA
v_call: TRBV6-1
d_call: NA
j_call: TRBJ1-1
cdr3_aa: CASSVQGLSTEAFF
cdr3_nt: TGTGCCAGCAGTGTTCAGGGGTTGAGCACTGAAGCTTTCTTT

clone_size: NA
v_call: TRBV20-1
d_call: NA
j_call: TRBJ1-2
cdr3_aa: CSARDRKGLEYGYTF
cdr3_nt: TGCAGTGCTAGAGATCGGAAAGGGCTGGAGTATGGCTACACCTTC

clone_size: NA
v_call: TRBV23-1
d_call: NA
j_call: TRBJ1-5
cdr3_aa: CASSQPSSGGGQPQHF
cdr3_nt: TGCGCCAGCAGTCAACCGTCCTCTGGTGGGGGTCAGCCCCAGCATTTT

clone_size: NA
v_call: TRBV20-1
d_call: NA
j_call: TRBJ2-7
cdr3_aa: CSALRGLRTSF
cdr3_nt: TGCAGTGCTCTACGCGGACTAAGAACGAGCTTC

clone_size: NA
v_call: TRBV4-1
d_call: NA
j_call: TRBJ1-2
cdr3_aa: CASRPRDTGVIDYGYTF
cdr3_nt: TGCGCCAGCAGGCCCCGGGACACTGGTGTAATTGACTATGGCTACACCTTC

clone_size: few
v_call: TRBV7-2
d_call: NA
j_call: TRBJ2-7
cdr3_aa: CASSFGGAYEQYF
cdr3_nt: TGTGCCAGCAGCTTTGGGGGCGCCTACGAGCAGTACTTC

clone_size: NA
v_call: TRBV30
d_call: TRBD2
j_call: TRBJ2-2
cdr3_aa: CAVGTISFAGELFF
cdr3_nt: TGTGCCGTTGGGACTATCTCTTTCGCCGGGGAGCTGTTTTTT

clone_size: medium-sized
v_call: TRBV7-2
d_call: NA
j_call: TRBJ2-7
cdr3_aa: CASSTRDSRSYF
cdr3_nt: TGTGCCAGCAGCACGCGGGACAGTCGTTCGTACTTC

clone_size: medium-sized
v_call: TRBV29-1
d_call: NA
j_call: TRBJ2-3
cdr3_aa: CSVEGSEDTQYF
cdr3_nt: TGCAGCGTTGAGGGCTCCGAAGATACGCAGTATTTT

clone_size: few
v_call: TRBV13
d_call: NA
j_call: TRBJ2-3
cdr3_aa: CASSLVMDTQYF
cdr3_nt: TGTGCCAGCAGCTTAGTGATGGATACGCAGTATTTT

clone_size: NA
v_call: TRBV4-3
d_call: NA
j_call: TRBJ2-3
cdr3_aa: CASSQAGDTQYF
cdr3_nt: TGCGCCAGCAGCCAAGCGGGGGATACGCAGTATTTT

clone_size: few
v_call: TRBV5-5
d_call: NA
j_call: TRBJ2-1
cdr3_aa: CASSLEQGLYNEQFF
cdr3_nt: TGTGCCAGCAGCTTGGAACAGGGTCTCTACAATGAGCAGTTCTTC

clone_size: NA
v_call: TRBV6-2/TRBV6-3
d_call: TRBD2
j_call: TRBJ2-7
cdr3_aa: CASAYIAGSYEQYF
cdr3_nt: TGTGCCAGCGCCTACATAGCGGGTAGCTACGAGCAGTACTTC

clone_size: few
v_call: TRBV4-1
d_call: NA
j_call: TRBJ1-5
cdr3_aa: CASSQQGDQPQHF
cdr3_nt: TGCGCCAGCAGCCAACAGGGTGATCAGCCCCAGCATTTT

clone_size: few
v_call: TRBV20-1
d_call: NA
j_call: TRBJ2-1
cdr3_aa: CSAQGPYNEQFF
cdr3_nt: TGCAGTGCCCAGGGACCTTACAATGAGCAGTTCTTC

clone_size: few
v_call: TRBV10-3
d_call: NA
j_call: TRBJ2-3
cdr3_aa: CAISELSTDTQYF
cdr3_nt: TGTGCCATCAGTGAGCTTTCCACAGATACGCAGTATTTT

clone_size: medium-sized
v_call: TRBV4-2
d_call: NA
j_call: TRBJ2-7
cdr3_aa: CASSQEGTGYYEQYF
cdr3_nt: TGTGCCAGCAGCCAAGAGGGCACGGGGTACTACGAGCAGTACTTC

clone_size: NA
v_call: TRBV28
d_call: TRBD2
j_call: TRBJ2-1
cdr3_aa: CASSFVKREGRDEQFF
cdr3_nt: TGTGCCAGCAGTTTTGTGAAGCGGGAGGGCCGAGATGAGCAGTTCTTC

clone_size: once
v_call: TRBV7-3
d_call: NA
j_call: TRBJ2-7
cdr3_aa: CASSRDGTYERYF
cdr3_nt: TGTGCCAGCAGCCGGGACGGGACCTACGAGCGGTACTTC

clone_size: NA
v_call: TRBV19
d_call: NA
j_call: TRBJ2-3
cdr3_aa: CATRGAGSTDTQYF
cdr3_nt: TGTGCCACCCGCGGCGCGGGATCCACAGATACGCAGTATTTT

clone_size: few
v_call: TRBV28
d_call: NA
j_call: TRBJ1-5
cdr3_aa: CASSSDPAGDQPQHF
cdr3_nt: TGTGCCAGCAGTTCCGACCCCGCTGGAGATCAGCCCCAGCATTTT

clone_size: few
v_call: TRBV5-1
d_call: NA
j_call: TRBJ2-4
cdr3_aa: CASSLTLGLAKNIQYF
cdr3_nt: TGCGCCAGCAGCCTGACCCTAGGACTAGCCAAAAACATTCAGTACTTC